Below, 25 T cell receptor beta chains from the same sample are listed, as sequenced in a study of molecular identifiers for immune sequencing clone quantification. TCRdb ran MiXCR on the PCR reads and lists one entry per CDR3 protein. The sample shows fewer than 75,000 distinct CDR3 sequences, around 17% of them seen only once. The sample taken for sequencing was naive CD8+ T cells from blood, with Jurkat cell RNA spiked in. The subset here: FACS-sorted CD8+CD4-CCR7+CD45RA+ naive T cells. These receptors all stem from a human donor in good health. Some libraries in this study had Jurkat cell RNA spiked in.

This clonotype has a count of ten or more. The chain couples TRBV14 to TRBJ2-2; 9 bases are shared with TRBD2. The ends lost 5 bases at V and 6 bases at J; junction bases unmatched: 16. This CDR3 has 18 residues. CDR1 SGHDN and CDR2 FVKESK come from the germline V gene. The CDR3 DNA sequence: TGTGCCAGCAGCTTTGCAGCGGGAGGCCCTATGGGGCCCGGGGAGCTGTTTTTT. It encodes CASSFAAGGPMGPGELFF.

This clonotype was counted at least ten times. CDR3 sequence reads: CASSQVVGEQFF. In DNA, the CDR3 is TGCGCCAGCAGCCAGGTTGTGGGTGAGCAGTTCTTC. This chain connects TRBV4-1 to TRBJ2-1; D call uncertain. From germline, CDR1 is MGHRA and CDR2 YSYEKL. The length of the CDR3 is 12 residues. V was pared by 3 bases and J by 9 bases, with 9 bases between.

In its sample, this clonotype was seen many times. The gene calls are TRBV5-6 and TRBJ2-1, with 7 bases aligning to TRBD1. This CDR3 has 16 residues. The ends lost 4 bases at V and 1 base at J; junction bases unmatched: 8. Germline CDR1 reads SGHDT; CDR2 reads YYEEEE. The chain's CDR3 is CASSLRQGWSYNEQFF. CDR3 sequence (DNA): TGTGCCAGCAGCCTCCGACAGGGTTGGTCCTACAATGAGCAGTTCTTC.

This clonotype was observed many times. The rearrangement uses TRBV7-9 and TRBJ2-3, with TRBD1 matching 8 bases. V gave up 5 bases and J gave up 2 bases; unmatched junction bases: 9. This CDR3 has 16 residues. The germline CDR1 and CDR2 sequences are SEHNR and FQNEAQ (reference sequence). CDR3: CASSPKTGEFTDTQYF. The CDR3 region has the DNA TGTGCCAGCAGCCCGAAGACAGGGGAGTTCACAGATACGCAGTATTTT. The whole variable domain, remainder taken from reference TRBV7-9 and TRBJ2-3, is DTGVSQNPRHKITKRGQNVTFRCDPISEHNRLYWYRQTLGQGPEFLTYFQNEAQLEKSRLLSDRFSAERPKGSFSTLEIQRTEQGDSAMYLCASSPKTGEFTDTQYFGPGTRLTVL.

This clonotype was detected ten times or more. This rearrangement joins TRBV19 to TRBJ2-2; D call uncertain. Germline CDR1 LNHDA, CDR2 SQIVND (reference sequence). The CDR3 has 11 amino acids. The V gene lost 4 bases and the J gene lost 6 bases, with 3 bases spanning the gap. DNA of the CDR3: TGTGCCAGTAGTAATCCCGGGGAGCTGTTTTTT. It specifies CASSNPGELFF.

A word on this clonotype: A much larger clone lies a single base off, so this may be a read error. The missing conserved phenylalanine or tryptophan at the end of this CDR3 makes a read error likely. The chain joins TRBV7-9 to TRBJ2-1; the D gene is possibly TRBD1 (6 bases). Trimming stripped 5 bases from V and 6 bases from J, with 8 bases between. CDR3 length: 12 residues. Germline CDR1 and CDR2: SEHNR and FQNEAQ (reference sequence). CDR3 loop: CASSGQTNEQFL. As DNA, the CDR3 is TGTGCCAGCAGCGGACAGACCAATGAGCAGTTCCTC.

This clonotype has just a few counts. This sequence joins TRBV6-5 and TRBJ2-7; perhaps TRBD2 as D (5 bases). Trimming stripped 5 bases from V and 3 bases from J, with 14 bases between. Germline V gene data show CDR1 as MNHEY and CDR2 as SVGAGI. The CDR3 contains 14 residues. The chain's CDR3 is CASSAGSIYYEQYF. DNA of the CDR3: TGTGCCAGCAGTGCGGGTTCTATCTACTACGAGCAGTACTTC.

This clonotype showed up many times. V gene TRBV28 combines with J gene TRBJ1-4; tentative D call: TRBD1 (5 bases). This CDR3 has 14 residues. Germline-derived CDR1 and CDR2 are MDHEN and SYDVKM. The V gene lost 6 bases and the J gene lost 4 bases, with 12 bases spanning the gap. The CDR3 sequence: CASRGVFGNEKLFF. As DNA, the CDR3 is TGTGCCAGCAGGGGGGTTTTCGGTAATGAAAAACTGTTTTTT.

By sample fraction, this clonotype is medium-sized. The genes are TRBV6-6 and TRBJ2-2; D unresolved. Trimming removed 0 bases at V and 0 bases at J, with 8 bases between. The germline V gene encodes CDR1 MNHNY and CDR2 SVGAGI (reference sequence). The CDR3 contains 16 residues. The CDR3 here is CASSYSSAANTGELFF. CDR3 in DNA: TGTGCCAGCAGTTACTCGTCGGCTGCGAACACCGGGGAGCTGTTTTTT.

This clonotype appeared many times. The chain uses TRBV7-2 and TRBJ2-5; D not resolved. The CDR3 spans 13 residues. Germline V gene lookup returns CDR1 SGHTA and CDR2 FQGNSA. V lost 2 bases to trimming and J lost 4 bases, with 8 bases between them. CDR3 DNA sequence: TGTGCCAGCAGCTTAAGGTTCGGAGAGACCCAGTACTTC. It codes for CASSLRFGETQYF.

This clonotype was detected ten times or more. The chain uses TRBV30 and TRBJ2-7, with D perhaps TRBD2 (5 bases). V gave up 7 bases and J gave up 2 bases, with 15 bases separating them. Germline V gene sequence: CDR1 GTSNPN, CDR2 SVGIG (reference sequence). This CDR3 contains 13 residues. CDR3 DNA: TGTGCCTCAAGCGGAAATGTCCCCTACGAGCAGTACTTC. This encodes CASSGNVPYEQYF.

This clonotype was counted ten times or more. This chain links TRBV9 with TRBJ1-2; no clear D. There are 17 residues in the CDR3. Germline V CDR1 and CDR2: SGDLS, YYNGEE. Deletions cut 2 bases from V and 1 base from J, with 18 bases between. DNA for the CDR3: TGTGCCAGCAGCGTTGCTAGTAGTCGTTCAGATAACTATGGCTACACCTTC. Translating gives CASSVASSRSDNYGYTF.

This clonotype showed up many times. This sequence joins TRBV6-5 and TRBJ1-1, with 7 bases fitting TRBD1. V shed 6 bases, J shed 6 bases, and the junction held 10 bases outside the gene matches. The germline gives CDR1 MNHEY, CDR2 SVGAGI. The CDR3 length is 14 residues. In DNA form, the CDR3 reads TGTGCCAGCAGGGCCGAGACAGGGTATCCTGAAGCTTTCTTT. Residues: CASRAETGYPEAFF.

As concerns this clonotype: A read error may explain this, as a much larger clone is one base away. The CDR3: CASSFNDEQFF. The CDR3 DNA is TGTGCCAGCAGCTTCAACGATGAGCAGTTCTTC. The chain is built from TRBV11-2 and TRBJ2-1; D gene uncertain. The CDR3 extends over 11 amino acids. The germline V gene has CDR1 SGHAT and CDR2 FQNNGV. V was clipped by 3 bases and J by 8 bases, with 5 bases between them.

This clonotype was observed a few times. The chain combines TRBV6-5 with TRBJ1-6; D is unresolved. Trimming stripped 2 bases from V and 7 bases from J, with 15 bases between. The CDR3 is 16 residues long. Germline lookup yields CDR1 MNHEY and CDR2 SVGAGI. CDR3 protein: CASSYVSRQDNSPLHF. The CDR3 coding sequence is TGTGCCAGCAGTTACGTCTCTAGGCAGGACAATTCACCCCTCCACTTT.

This clonotype showed up many times. V is TRBV7-6 and J is TRBJ2-7; the match to TRBD2 covers 11 bases. The V gene's germline CDR1 is SGHVS and CDR2 FNYEAQ. This CDR3 region has 16 residues. V lost 2 bases to trimming and J lost 6 bases; unmatched junction nucleotides: 9. CDR3 protein: CASSLFLAGGSGEQYF. The CDR3 bases are TGTGCCAGCAGCTTATTCCTAGCGGGAGGTTCGGGCGAGCAGTACTTC.

At least ten counts were recorded for this clonotype. V and J are TRBV30 and TRBJ2-5; no definite D call. CDR1 and CDR2 from the germline V gene are GTSNPN and SVGIG (reference sequence). Deletions cut 0 bases from V and 5 bases from J, with 13 bases between. This CDR3 comprises 14 residues. Written as DNA, the CDR3 is TGTGCCTGGAGTGTAGTTAGTTCCCGTGAGACCCAGTACTTC. Protein product: CAWSVVSSRETQYF.

On this clonotype itself: A much larger clonotype is one base distant, so this may be a read error. This rearrangement joins TRBV30 to TRBJ2-1; D may be TRBD1 or TRBD2 (6 bases each). The CDR3 extends over 15 amino acids. CDR1 GTSNPN and CDR2 SVGIG come from the germline V gene (reference sequence). The CDR3 protein is CAWTSLGGRGYEPFF. CDR3 sequence (DNA): TGTGCCTGGACGTCCCTGGGGGGCCGAGGATATGAGCCGTTCTTC.

About this clonotype: A single base separates this from a much larger clone, so it may be a read error. This is likely a read error, given that the CDR3 carries no conserved phenylalanine or tryptophan at its end. This chain uses TRBV3-1 with TRBJ2-3; no clear D. In germline, CDR1 is LGHDT, CDR2 YNNKEL (reference sequence). V gave up 4 bases and J gave up 1 base, with 9 bases separating them. The CDR3 length is 14 residues. CDR3 residues: CASSPGQRTDTQYL. In DNA form, the CDR3 reads TGTGCCAGCAGCCCTGGGCAGCGCACAGATACGCAGTATCTT.

The V gene is TRBV12-3 or TRBV12-4, the J gene TRBJ2-7, with TRBD1 matching over 7 bases. Germline trimming cut 4 bases from V and 3 bases from J; bases unmatched to any gene: 3. This CDR3 spans 13 amino acids. The CDR3 loop reads CASSSDRFYEQYF. The CDR3, as DNA: TGTGCCAGCAGTTCGGACAGGTTCTACGAGCAGTACTTC.

This clonotype was seen many times. This chain uses TRBV27 with TRBJ2-3, with a weak D call TRBD2 (6 bases). V dropped 1 base and J dropped 1 base, with 9 bases sitting between them. Germline CDR1 reads MNHEY; CDR2 reads SMNVEV (reference sequence). CDR3 length equals 15 residues. The CDR3 coding sequence is TGTGCCAGCAGTTTATATCCTAGCGGCACAGATACGCAGTATTTT. Amino acid sequence: CASSLYPSGTDTQYF.

In this sample, this clonotype turned up many times. V is TRBV12-3 or TRBV12-4 and J is TRBJ2-3; the D gene is possibly TRBD2 (6 bases). The CDR3 consists of 15 residues. Trimming took off 3 bases at V and 3 bases at J, with 13 bases between the two ends. The CDR3 is CASSFSGEVTDTQYF. The CDR3 DNA is TGTGCCAGCAGTTTCTCGGGGGAAGTGACAGATACGCAGTATTTT.

This clonotype was found a few times. The gene calls are TRBV9 and TRBJ2-7; no definite D call. The CDR3 is 15 residues long. Trimming cost V 2 bases and J 3 bases, with 15 bases left between them. CDR1 is SGDLS, CDR2 YYNGEE, per germline. In nucleotides, the CDR3 is TGTGCCAGCAGCGTCGTTGGCAGCCCCGTCTACGAGCAGTACTTC. Its protein product is CASSVVGSPVYEQYF.

To note about this clonotype: Since a much larger clone is just one base distant, this may be a read error. The V and J genes are TRBV7-9 and TRBJ1-1, with 7 positions matching TRBD1. The CDR3 extends over 15 amino acids. Germline lookup yields CDR1 SEHNR and CDR2 FQNEAQ (reference sequence). The V gene end was trimmed by 4 bases and the J gene end by 6 bases; junction bases not matched to a gene: 11. The CDR3 spells CASSSQETGFAEAFF. The CDR3 nucleotides are TGTGCCAGCAGCTCGCAAGAGACAGGGTTCGCTGAAGCTTTCTTT.

This clonotype was counted ten times or more. The chain carries TRBV29-1 and TRBJ2-7, with D unresolved. The CDR3 is 13 amino acids. V was cut by 5 bases and J by 0 bases, with 11 bases left in between. CDR1 SQVTM and CDR2 ANQGSEA come from the germline V gene. In nucleotides, the CDR3 is TGCAGCGTTCGTGCCGCAAGCTCCTACGAGCAGTACTTC. Its protein product is CSVRAASSYEQYF.